These 24 T cell receptor beta chains were sequenced from one sample in a study of blood T cell repertoires in COVID-19. Method: immunoSEQ multiplex PCR; TCRdb's copy keeps in-frame clones and lacks some. This sample has hundreds of thousands of clones, with roughly 90% found just once. The sequenced sample consisted of peripheral blood. These TCRs come from a woman between 25 and 40 years old with active or convalescent COVID-19.

The chain recombines TRBV27 with TRBJ2-7; 10 bases agree with TRBD1. The CDR3 runs to 14 residues. Germline-derived CDR1 and CDR2 are MNHEY and SMNVEV (reference sequence). V lost 3 bases to trimming and J lost 5 bases; unmatched junction nucleotides: 4. The CDR3 is CASSFRDRGNEQYF. The CDR3 DNA reads as TGTGCCAGCAGTTTCCGGGACAGGGGTAACGAGCAGTACTTC.

This chain uses TRBV27 with TRBJ1-6; D possibly corresponds to TRBD1 (5 bases). The germline V and J ends were trimmed by 6 bases and 9 bases, with 21 bases remaining between them. CDR3 length: 16 residues. Germline CDR1 and CDR2: MNHEY and SMNVEV (reference sequence). In DNA form, the CDR3 reads TGTGCCAGCAGCCCTCGCGGTCGGGGGGAAGGTTCACCCCTCCACTTT. This translates into CASSPRGRGEGSPLHF.

The chain links TRBV6-7 to TRBJ2-7, with 11 positions matching TRBD2. Being an ORF, TRBV6-7 has a function that is uncertain. The length of the CDR3 is 16 residues. After removal of 0 bases from V and 5 bases from J, the junction contained 6 bases not matched to a gene. The CDR3 nucleotides read TGTGCCAGCAGTTACTCGGCTAGCGGGAGGATTGACGAGCAGTACTTC. It encodes CASSYSASGRIDEQYF.

The chain joins TRBV9 to TRBJ2-3; 13 bases agree with TRBD2. V shed 0 bases and J 3 bases; nucleotides not matched to a gene: 4. The CDR3 is made up of 17 amino acids. Germline CDR1 reads SGDLS; CDR2 reads YYNGEE. The CDR3 DNA is TGTGCCAGCAGCGTAGCTACACTAGCGGGGGGGACAGATACGCAGTATTTT. This translates into CASSVATLAGGTDTQYF.

The chain is built from TRBV7-9 and TRBJ1-4; D unclear. CDR1 and CDR2 (germline): SEHNR, FQNEAQ (reference sequence). The CDR3 consists of 14 residues. Between the trimmed V and J ends, which lost 0 bases and 7 bases, there was a span of 9 bases. CDR3 amino acids: CASSLAGGSEKLFF. CDR3 coding DNA: TGTGCCAGCAGCTTAGCTGGCGGGAGTGAAAAACTGTTTTTT.

This chain connects TRBV4-1 to TRBJ2-7; weak D call: TRBD1 (5 bases). Germline V gene data show CDR1 as MGHRA and CDR2 as YSYEKL. This CDR3 comprises 16 residues. V lost 1 base, J lost 0 bases, and 13 bases lay in between. CDR3: CASSQASGRGSYEQYF. The CDR3 region has the DNA TGCGCCAGCAGCCAAGCGTCAGGTAGGGGCTCCTACGAGCAGTACTTC.

V gene TRBV10-2 combines with J gene TRBJ2-3; TRBD2 matches at 8 bases. Germline CDR1 reads WSHSY; CDR2 reads SAAADI. This CDR3 contains 16 residues. V lost 6 bases to trimming and J lost 4 bases; unmatched junction nucleotides: 12. CDR3 DNA: TGCGCCAGCAGGAGGACTAGCTATATGGGGCCAGATACGCAGTATTTT. Amino acid sequence: CASRRTSYMGPDTQYF.

This clone has just one count. CDR3 in amino acids: CASNPKLTSGGGDEQFF. The CDR3 nucleotides are TGCGCCAGCAACCCGAAGCTCACTAGCGGGGGAGGGGATGAGCAGTTCTTC. V and J are TRBV4-1 and TRBJ2-1; TRBD2 aligns across 11 bases. V was pared by 7 bases and J by 8 bases, with 16 bases of the junction left unmatched. CDR1 and CDR2 from the germline V gene are MGHRA and YSYEKL. This CDR3 is 17 amino acids long.

V gene TRBV19 combines with J gene TRBJ1-2; TRBD1 is a possible D gene (5 bases). Germline V gene sequence: CDR1 LNHDA, CDR2 SQIVND (reference sequence). The CDR3 has 13 amino acids. The V end was cut by 10 bases, the J end by 4 bases, with 16 bases between. CDR3 DNA sequence: TGTGCCATAAAACTCGACAGTGGCTATGGCTACACCTTC. This gives the protein CAIKLDSGYGYTF.

The gene calls are TRBV5-6 and TRBJ1-6; D perhaps matches TRBD1 (6 bases). Deletions cut 4 bases from V and 7 bases from J, with 9 bases between. The CDR3 covers 13 residues. Germline values: CDR1 SGHDT, CDR2 YYEEEE. DNA for the CDR3: TGTGCCAGCAGCGTGACAGGAAATTCACCCCTCCACTTT. Translation: CASSVTGNSPLHF.

The V call is TRBV5-6, the J call TRBJ1-2; TRBD1 matches at 7 bases. J was trimmed by 4 bases and V by 4 bases; bases with no gene match: 7. The CDR3 totals 14 residues. Germline CDR1 reads SGHDT; CDR2 reads YYEEEE. Here the CDR3 DNA reads TGTGCCAGCAGCCCCCGACAGGGCTTCTATGGCTACACCTTC. As protein: CASSPRQGFYGYTF.

This clone has only one observation. The V and J genes are TRBV7-8 and TRBJ1-3; 8 positions match TRBD1. CDR3 size: 17 residues. Per the germline V gene, CDR1 is SGHVS and CDR2 is FQNEAQ. Germline trimming cut 5 bases from V and 2 bases from J; bases unmatched to any gene: 11. DNA for the CDR3: TGTGCCAGCAGCCCGATCGGACAGGGAACGCCTGGAAACACCATATATTTT. Amino acids: CASSPIGQGTPGNTIYF.

The chain uses TRBV9 and TRBJ2-3, with 8 bases aligning to TRBD2. Trimming took 2 bases from V and 2 from J; bases not matched to a gene: 10. The V gene's germline CDR1 is SGDLS and CDR2 YYNGEE. This CDR3 region has 17 residues. CDR3 region: CASSVLGVAGITDTQYF. The CDR3, as DNA: TGTGCCAGCAGCGTTCTAGGGGTAGCGGGAATCACAGATACGCAGTATTTT.

V gene TRBV10-1 combines with J gene TRBJ1-2; 8 bases are a match to TRBD1. The CDR3 covers 13 residues. Germline values: CDR1 WNHNN, CDR2 SYGVQD (reference sequence). J lost 4 bases, V lost 2 bases, and 0 bases had no gene match. CDR3 residues: CASSEDRGYGYTF. For the CDR3, the DNA is TGCGCCAGCAGTGAGGACAGGGGCTATGGCTACACCTTC.

This chain links TRBV5-1 with TRBJ1-1, with D maybe TRBD1 (5 bases). The length of the CDR3 is 14 residues. Trimming cost V 0 bases and J 4 bases, with 10 bases left between them. In germline, CDR1 is SGHRS, CDR2 YFSETQ. CDR3: CASSLAWRGTEAFF. The CDR3 DNA follows: TGCGCCAGCAGCTTGGCCTGGAGGGGCACTGAAGCTTTCTTT.

The chain employs TRBV9 and TRBJ2-7, with 7 positions matching TRBD2. Germline V gives CDR1 SGDLS, CDR2 YYNGEE. CDR3 length: 15 amino acids. The ends lost 0 bases at V and 0 bases at J; junction bases unmatched: 3. CDR3 loop: CASSVGGGGSYEQYF. CDR3 nucleotides: TGTGCCAGCAGCGTAGGTGGCGGGGGCTCCTACGAGCAGTACTTC.

The rearrangement links TRBV7-9 to TRBJ2-3; D is perhaps TRBD2 (7 bases). Germline V gene data show CDR1 as SEHNR and CDR2 as FQNEAQ (reference sequence). The CDR3 covers 15 residues. Trimming left V 2 bases short and J 5 bases short, with 14 bases between. This chain's CDR3 is CASSLIGGQKDTQYF. The CDR3 coding sequence is TGTGCCAGCAGCTTAATCGGGGGGCAGAAAGATACGCAGTATTTT.

V is TRBV18 and J is TRBJ1-5; D remains ambiguous. CDR3 length: 15 residues. Germline loops: CDR1 KGHSH, CDR2 LQKENI. Trimming took off 3 bases at V and 4 bases at J, with 13 bases between the two ends. CDR3 sequence: CASSPNDGPNQPQHF. In nucleotides, the CDR3 is TGTGCCAGCTCACCTAATGATGGCCCTAATCAGCCCCAGCATTTT.

This clone was recorded a few times. The chain combines TRBV28 with TRBJ1-2; D unclear. Trimming pared 1 base from V and 3 bases from J, leaving 15 bases between. CDR3 length: 16 residues. CDR1 is MDHEN and CDR2 is SYDVKM in the germline V gene. The chain's CDR3 is CASSLFREPNYYGYTF. As DNA, the CDR3 is TGTGCCAGCAGTTTATTTCGGGAGCCCAACTACTATGGCTACACCTTC.

V is TRBV10-3 and J is TRBJ1-1, with 8 bases aligning to TRBD1. This CDR3 is built from 17 residues. Germline assignment: CDR1 ENHRY and CDR2 SYGVKD. J gave up 0 bases and V 7 bases, and 13 bases lay outside the gene matches. CDR3 sequence (DNA): TGTGCCATCACCTCGAGGGGGGGACAGGCTATGAACACTGAAGCTTTCTTT. This encodes CAITSRGGQAMNTEAFF.

This sequence joins TRBV16 and TRBJ1-4; D is ambiguous. Trimming stripped 3 bases from V and 0 bases from J, with 5 bases between. Germline V lookup: CDR1 KGHSY, CDR2 FQNENV. This CDR3 has 14 amino acids. CDR3 bases: TGTGCCAGCAGCCAGCGGGCAACTAATGAAAAACTGTTTTTT. Encoded protein: CASSQRATNEKLFF.

The chain links TRBV2 to TRBJ2-2, with D possibly matching TRBD1 (5 bases). Germline V gives CDR1 SNHLY, CDR2 FYNNEI. Trimming cost V 4 bases and J 4 bases, with 13 bases left between them. The CDR3 runs to 15 residues. The CDR3 region has the DNA TGTGCCAGCAGTGCTCAGGGTCTCTCCACCGGGGAGCTGTTTTTT. It translates to CASSAQGLSTGELFF.

The rearrangement uses TRBV4-1 and TRBJ2-7, with D possibly TRBD2 on 5 matching bases. The V gene lost 2 bases and the J gene lost 3 bases, with 11 bases spanning the gap. Germline V gene lookup returns CDR1 MGHRA and CDR2 YSYEKL. This CDR3 spans 14 amino acids. The chain's CDR3 is CASSQTGILYEQYF. CDR3 coding DNA: TGCGCCAGCAGCCAAACCGGGATCCTCTACGAGCAGTACTTC.

The rearrangement links TRBV7-2 to TRBJ2-5, with TRBD2 matching 9 bases. This CDR3 has 15 residues. Trimming took 1 base from V and 2 from J; bases not matched to a gene: 2. Germline assignment: CDR1 SGHTA and CDR2 FQGNSA. CDR3 amino acids: CASSLGLAVQETQYF. For the CDR3, the DNA is TGTGCCAGCAGCTTAGGACTAGCGGTACAAGAGACCCAGTACTTC. Full variable domain (missing parts from reference TRBV7-2 and TRBJ2-5): GAGVSQSPSNKVTEKGKDVELRCDPISGHTALYWYRQSLGQGLEFLIYFQGNSAPDKSGLPSDRFSAERTGGSVSTLTIQRTQQEDSAVYLCASSLGLAVQETQYFGPGTRLLVL.